The 27 T cell receptor beta chains in this list originate from one sample, sequenced in a study of T cell repertoires in cytomegalovirus infection. From the reads, TCRdb called clonotypes with MiXCR, one entry per CDR3 protein. The sample records approximately 730,000 distinct CDR3 sequences, around a third being singletons. These receptors lack a known antigen. Source: cultured PBMCs, taken from culture after CMV antigen stimulation. Receptors were obtained from a human donor in good health (CMV status not recorded). Some clones in this sample may be carry-over from other donors' samples.

This clonotype was seen at least ten times. One end of the junction fails to match germline, which may point to a read error. V is TRBV7-8 and J is TRBJ2-1, with D perhaps TRBD1 or TRBD2 (5 bases each). Looked up from germline, CDR1 is SGHVS and CDR2 is FQNEAQ. The CDR3 extends over 13 amino acids. CDR3 in DNA: TGTGCCAGCAGTTTCAACTCGGGGCTTCGGGGTCTCTTC. Its protein is CASSFNSGLRGLF.

This clonotype appeared a few times. The chain recombines TRBV6-1 with TRBJ1-3; D not resolved. V lost 4 bases, J lost 0 bases, and 7 bases lay in between. The CDR3 has 14 amino acids. Germline V lookup: CDR1 MNHNS, CDR2 SASEGT. The CDR3 nucleotides read TGTGCCAGCAGTGTAGTGAGCTCTGGAAACACCATATATTTT. Its protein product is CASSVVSSGNTIYF.

This clonotype has just a few counts. This chain connects TRBV7-9 to TRBJ2-3; the D is unclear. Germline assignment: CDR1 SEHNR and CDR2 FQNEAQ (reference sequence). CDR3 size: 13 residues. Trimming cost V 4 bases and J 6 bases, with 11 bases left between them. The DNA for the CDR3 is TGTGCCAGCAGCTGGACCCACGGTGATACGCAGTATTTT. This encodes CASSWTHGDTQYF.

The chain recombines TRBV20-1 with TRBJ1-1, with unresolved D. This CDR3 is 13 amino acids long. From germline, CDR1 is DFQATT and CDR2 SNEGSKA (reference sequence). The ends were cut back, 1 base at V and 1 base at J, with 7 bases in the middle. The DNA for the CDR3 is TGCAGTGCTAGAGGATTCGCGAACACTGAAGCTTTCTTT. This sequence encodes CSARGFANTEAFF.

The J gene is TRBJ2-1, the V gene TRBV2; D is perhaps TRBD2 (6 bases). In germline, CDR1 is SNHLY, CDR2 FYNNEI. The CDR3 has 12 residues. The CDR3 sequence: CAGGYTTGEQFF. The DNA for the CDR3 is TGTGCTGGGGGGTATACGACCGGGGAGCAGTTCTTC.

There are many counts of this clonotype. The rearrangement links TRBV7-2 to TRBJ1-1; D gene uncertain. Trimming shortened V by 7 bases and J by 1 base, and 13 bases separated the two germline ends. The V gene's germline CDR1 is SGHTA and CDR2 FQGNSA. This CDR3 is 14 amino acids long. The CDR3 region is CASTTVGRNTEAFF. CDR3 sequence (DNA): TGTGCCAGCACCACCGTAGGAAGGAACACTGAAGCTTTCTTT.

The J gene is TRBJ2-3, the V gene TRBV6-4; the D gene is possibly TRBD1 (6 bases). Germline V lookup: CDR1 MRHNA, CDR2 SNTAGT. This CDR3 comprises 15 residues. The ends were cut back, 4 bases at V and 4 bases at J, with 15 bases in the middle. The CDR3 region is CASSVDYRQADTQYF. The CDR3 region has the DNA TGTGCCAGCAGTGTCGACTACCGACAGGCAGATACGCAGTATTTT.

The rearrangement uses TRBV12-3 or TRBV12-4 and TRBJ2-5, with 9 bases fitting TRBD1. V dropped 8 bases and J dropped 5; count of bases not matched to a gene: 12. This CDR3 has 15 amino acids. For the CDR3, the DNA is TGTGCCAGCTGTACACAACAGGGGGCGGGGGAGACCCAGTACTTC. The encoded protein is CASCTQQGAGETQYF.

This clonotype was detected ten times or more. The chain carries TRBV7-2 and TRBJ1-5, with D uncertain. Trimming took 5 bases from V and 4 from J, leaving 15 bases between them. The CDR3 has 15 amino acids. Germline-derived CDR1 and CDR2 are SGHTA and FQGNSA. CDR3 bases: TGTGCCAGCAGCCCATCCGCGGGAGGAAATCAGCCCCAGCATTTT. This gives the protein CASSPSAGGNQPQHF.

This clonotype was detected ten times or more. The chain is built from TRBV7-9 and TRBJ2-3, with 10 bases fitting TRBD2. CDR1 is SEHNR, CDR2 FQNEAQ, per germline (reference sequence). The CDR3 covers 17 residues. Unmatched junction bases numbered 8, after V lost 4 bases and J lost 1 base. DNA of the CDR3: TGTGCCAGCAGCTGGACTCCCGGGACTAGCGGCACAGATACGCAGTATTTT. Protein: CASSWTPGTSGTDTQYF. The full variable domain, completed using reference TRBV7-9 and TRBJ2-3, is DTGVSQNPRHKITKRGQNVTFRCDPISEHNRLYWYRQTLGQGPEFLTYFQNEAQLEKSRLLSDRFSAERPKGSFSTLEIQRTEQGDSAMYLCASSWTPGTSGTDTQYFGPGTRLTVL.

J is TRBJ1-1 and V is TRBV7-6; 7 bases align to TRBD1. V gave up 4 bases and J gave up 2 bases; unmatched junction bases: 7. CDR3 length equals 15 residues. Germline V gives CDR1 SGHVS, CDR2 FNYEAQ. This chain's CDR3 is CASSSGQTLNTEAFF. The DNA of the CDR3 is TGTGCCAGCAGCTCGGGACAGACCTTAAACACTGAAGCTTTCTTT. The entire variable domain, with the rest obtained from reference TRBV7-6 and TRBJ1-1, is as follows: GAGVSQSPRYKVTKRGQDVALRCDPISGHVSLYWYRQALGQGPEFLTYFNYEAQQDKSGLPNDRFSAERPEGSISTLTIQRTEQRDSAMYRCASSSGQTLNTEAFFGQGTRLTVV.

This clonotype came up many times. The genes are TRBV7-2 and TRBJ2-1; D not certain. CDR3 length: 14 amino acids. Trimming shortened V by 1 base and J by 9 bases, and 13 bases separated the two germline ends. Germline loops: CDR1 SGHTA, CDR2 FQGNSA. The CDR3 loop reads CASSLGTGHVEQFF. In nucleotides, the CDR3 is TGTGCCAGCAGCTTAGGAACCGGGCATGTTGAGCAGTTCTTC.

The CDR3: CASRLVGTNEKLFF. The CDR3 region has the DNA TGTGCCAGCAGGCTAGTAGGGACTAATGAAAAACTGTTTTTT. The chain has TRBV27 and TRBJ1-4, with no clear D. CDR1 MNHEY and CDR2 SMNVEV come from the germline V gene (reference sequence). V was cut by 6 bases and J by 2 bases, with 10 bases left in between. The CDR3 is 14 residues long.

The chain links TRBV19 to TRBJ2-4; TRBD2 is a possible D gene (5 bases). Trimming left V 5 bases short and J 6 bases short, with 11 bases between. This CDR3 is built from 13 residues. The germline V gene encodes CDR1 LNHDA and CDR2 SQIVND (reference sequence). The CDR3 DNA is TGTGCCAGTAGTTTCGGCGGACTAAACATTCAGTACTTC. It specifies CASSFGGLNIQYF.

This clonotype has only one observation. V and J are TRBV18 and TRBJ1-1, with D unresolved. The CDR3 has 13 amino acids. Germline V gene lookup returns CDR1 KGHSH and CDR2 LQKENI. V shed 4 bases and J shed 2 bases, with 8 bases lying between them. Here the CDR3 reads CASSRASNTEAFF. In DNA, the CDR3 is TGTGCCAGCTCACGGGCCAGCAACACTGAAGCTTTCTTT.

The chain couples TRBV19 to TRBJ1-2; D remains unclear. The CDR3 is 16 amino acids. The ends were cut back, 1 base at V and 2 bases at J, with 14 bases in the middle. Germline CDR1 reads LNHDA; CDR2 reads SQIVND (reference sequence). In DNA, the CDR3 is TGTGCCAGTAGTATAGTTTGGCCGGATTCCAACTATGGCTACACCTTC. Translated: CASSIVWPDSNYGYTF.

V is TRBV20-1 and J is TRBJ2-2; D ambiguous. The CDR3 loop spans 13 amino acids. Trimming took 8 bases from V and 2 from J, leaving 12 bases between them. The germline gives CDR1 DFQATT, CDR2 SNEGSKA (reference sequence). CDR3: CSTILTNTGELFF. The CDR3 DNA is TGCAGTACTATTCTAACCAACACCGGGGAGCTGTTTTTT.

The chain carries TRBV7-2 and TRBJ2-6, with a possible D match to TRBD1 (5 bases). Germline V gives CDR1 SGHTA, CDR2 FQGNSA. The CDR3 is made up of 16 amino acids. Between the trimmed V and J ends, which lost 5 bases and 0 bases, there was a span of 11 bases. For the CDR3, the DNA is TGTGCCAGCAGCCCCTGGGGCCTCTCTGGGGCCAACGTCCTGACTTTC. This sequence encodes CASSPWGLSGANVLTF.

About this clonotype: A much larger clonotype is one base distant, so this may be a read error. The chain joins TRBV7-2 to TRBJ2-5; D remains unclear. Germline lookup yields CDR1 SGHTA and CDR2 FQGNSA. With 3 bases removed from V and 0 bases from J, the gap between germline ends came to 11 bases. The CDR3 is made up of 15 amino acids. In DNA, the CDR3 is TGTGCCAGCAGCTTTCTTAGGACCAACCAAGAGACCCAGTACTTC. Amino acid sequence: CASSFLRTNQETQYF.

V gene TRBV11-3 combines with J gene TRBJ2-1; D is perhaps TRBD1 or TRBD2 (5 bases each). V lost 5 bases and J lost 10, with 15 bases in between. This CDR3 spans 13 amino acids. CDR1 and CDR2 from the germline V gene are SGHNT and YENEEA. This chain's CDR3 is CASSMAGTQEQFF. The CDR3 nucleotides are TGTGCCAGCAGCATGGCCGGGACCCAGGAGCAGTTCTTC.

As for this clonotype: With a much larger clone just one base away, this may be a read error. V gene TRBV7-6 combines with J gene TRBJ1-1, with 9 bases that match TRBD1. CDR1 SGHVS and CDR2 FNYEAQ come from the germline V gene. The V and J ends lost 5 bases and 0 bases, in that order; junction bases with no gene match: 4. The CDR3 spans 15 residues. In DNA form, the CDR3 reads TGTGCCAGCAGCCCTAGGACAGGGGTGAACACTGAAGCTTTCTTT. This sequence encodes CASSPRTGVNTEAFF.

This sequence joins TRBV3-1 and TRBJ2-1; D is possibly TRBD2 (6 bases). The CDR3 extends over 18 amino acids. Trimming shortened V by 3 bases and J by 0 bases, and 18 bases separated the two germline ends. From germline, CDR1 is LGHDT and CDR2 YNNKEL (reference sequence). This chain's CDR3 is CASSQVRSGLSSYNEQFF. For the CDR3, the DNA is TGTGCCAGCAGCCAGGTCCGTAGCGGTTTGAGCTCCTACAATGAGCAGTTCTTC.

This clonotype was picked up a small number of times. The chain links TRBV6-2 or TRBV6-3 to TRBJ1-1, with D possibly matching TRBD1 (6 bases). The CDR3 is 15 amino acids. Looked up from germline, CDR1 is MNHEY and CDR2 is SVGEGT. V lost 6 bases and J 0 bases, leaving 14 bases between the germline ends. CDR3 sequence (DNA): TGTGCCAGCAGCCTAAACAGGGTCATGAACACTGAAGCTTTCTTT. It codes for CASSLNRVMNTEAFF.

A few counts support this clonotype. The rearrangement uses TRBV7-2 and TRBJ2-2; the D gene could be TRBD1 or TRBD2 (5 bases each). In germline, CDR1 is SGHTA, CDR2 FQGNSA. This CDR3 is built from 13 residues. Trimming stripped 10 bases from V and 4 bases from J, with 13 bases between. In DNA form, the CDR3 reads TGTGCCACCGGGGACCAACTCACCGGGGAGCTGTTTTTT. Translation: CATGDQLTGELFF.

This clonotype showed up just a few times. V and J are TRBV7-2 and TRBJ1-1; 7 nucleotides align to TRBD1. The V segment lost 4 bases and the J segment 5 bases; nucleotides outside the gene matches: 7. Germline V gene lookup returns CDR1 SGHTA and CDR2 FQGNSA. The CDR3 runs to 14 residues. Here the CDR3 reads CASSYQTGNTEAFF. CDR3 nucleotide sequence: TGTGCCAGCAGCTACCAGACAGGGAATACTGAAGCTTTCTTT.

This CDR3 reads CATSRARFQETQYF. In DNA form, the CDR3 reads TGTGCCACCAGCAGAGCGCGCTTTCAAGAGACCCAGTACTTC. The genes are TRBV15 and TRBJ2-5, with D uncertain. The CDR3 totals 14 residues. V shed 1 base and J shed 2 bases, with 8 bases lying between them. In germline, CDR1 is LNHNV, CDR2 YYDKDF (reference sequence).

This clonotype appeared a few times. This chain uses TRBV6-1 with TRBJ2-5; D uncertain. V lost 1 base and J 1 base, leaving 4 bases between the germline ends. The CDR3 covers 13 residues. Germline assignment: CDR1 MNHNS and CDR2 SASEGT. The CDR3 region has the DNA TGTGCCAGCAGTGAAGGGGGCCAAGAGACCCAGTACTTC. Translation: CASSEGGQETQYF.